Shown below are 30 T cell receptor beta chains from a single sample sequenced in a study of regulatory T cells in long-lasting Graves disease. Arm-PCR with iRepertoire HTBI primers amplified the CDR3 regions for these TCR beta libraries. TCRdb reprocessed the multiplex PCR reads with MiXCR, giving one entry per CDR3 protein. The table lists 300,000 to 500,000 distinct CDR3 sequences, around 20% of them singletons, with roughly 20% in the top ten. Time point in this sample: persistent/refractory GD, antithyroid drugs over 5 years with positive TRAb. With RNA extracted from PBMCs as input, the TCR library was made. The source was peripheral blood mononuclear cells (PBMCs), collected when the disease was refractory, from a patient treated with antithyroid drugs. Receptors originate from a female donor with Graves disease.

This clonotype was found many times. V and J are TRBV28 and TRBJ1-4; 8 bases map to TRBD1. The CDR3 sequence is 17 residues long. Germline CDR1 is MDHEN and CDR2 is SYDVKM. V trimming: 6 bases; J trimming: 5 bases; junction bases outside the gene matches: 14. Here the CDR3 reads CASSLDRGKTPNEKLFF. The CDR3 DNA sequence: TGTGCCAGCAGCCTAGACAGGGGTAAAACCCCGAATGAAAAACTGTTTTTT. Combining the CDR3 with reference TRBV28 and TRBJ1-4 gives the whole variable domain DVKVTQSSRYLVKRTGEKVFLECVQDMDHENMFWYRQDPGLGLRLIYFSYDVKMKEKGDIPEGYSVSREKKERFSLILESASTNQTSMYLCASSLDRGKTPNEKLFFGSGTQLSVL.

This rearrangement joins TRBV5-1 to TRBJ2-7; perhaps TRBD2 as D (5 bases). CDR1 is SGHRS, CDR2 YFSETQ, per germline. The CDR3 spans 13 residues. V lost 7 bases to trimming and J lost 2 bases, with 13 bases between them. The CDR3 here is CASGPSGAYEQYF. DNA for the CDR3: TGCGCCAGCGGACCCAGCGGAGCCTACGAGCAGTACTTC.

The chain is built from TRBV29-1 and TRBJ2-2, with D possibly TRBD1 on 5 matching bases. Germline CDR1 reads SQVTM; CDR2 reads ANQGSEA. The CDR3 sequence is 13 residues long. The ends were cut back, 8 bases at V and 1 base at J, with 11 bases in the middle. This CDR3 is CSTQEMNTGELFF. DNA for the CDR3: TGCAGCACACAGGAAATGAACACCGGGGAGCTGTTTTTT.

The chain combines TRBV6-1 with TRBJ2-7; unclear D gene. The germline V gene has CDR1 MNHNS and CDR2 SASEGT. V lost 6 bases, J lost 4 bases, and 13 bases lay in between. The CDR3 extends over 13 amino acids. The CDR3: CASSSGEFYEQYF. The CDR3 DNA reads as TGTGCCAGCAGCTCCGGCGAATTTTACGAGCAGTACTTC.

This clonotype was seen at least ten times. The chain has TRBV11-2 and TRBJ2-3; tentatively, D is TRBD2 (6 bases). V was cut by 7 bases and J by 1 base, with 15 bases left in between. The CDR3 is 15 residues long. Germline V lookup: CDR1 SGHAT, CDR2 FQNNGV. The CDR3 DNA follows: TGTGCCAGCACCAGAAGGGGCGGGGGCACAGATACGCAGTATTTT. This gives the protein CASTRRGGGTDTQYF. Full variable domain (remainder filled in from reference TRBV11-2 and TRBJ2-3): EAGVAQSPRYKIIEKRQSVAFWCNPISGHATLYWYQQILGQGPKLLIQFQNNGVVDDSQLPKDRFSAERLKGVDSTLKIQPAKLEDSAVYLCASTRRGGGTDTQYFGPGTRLTVL.

This clonotype occurred a few times. This chain connects TRBV9 to TRBJ1-2, with D perhaps TRBD1 (5 bases). The CDR3 has 13 amino acids. Germline V gene data show CDR1 as SGDLS and CDR2 as YYNGEE. The V end was cut by 7 bases, the J end by 7 bases, with 17 bases between. CDR3 sequence (DNA): TGTGCCAGCTCAGGGATGATCGGATTTGGCTACACCTTC. Translating it yields CASSGMIGFGYTF.

At least ten counts were recorded for this clonotype. In DNA, the CDR3 is TGTGCCAGCAGTCCCGCCCAACGGCTGAACACTGAAGCTTTCTTT. Translated, it gives CASSPAQRLNTEAFF. This sequence joins TRBV12-3 or TRBV12-4 and TRBJ1-1; no firm D call. The V end lost 5 bases, the J end lost 0 bases, and 13 bases lay between the germline ends. The CDR3 extends over 15 amino acids.

The chain employs TRBV28 and TRBJ2-3; the match to TRBD2 covers 10 bases. Germline trimming cut 5 bases from V and 4 bases from J; bases unmatched to any gene: 6. Germline V lookup: CDR1 MDHEN, CDR2 SYDVKM. The CDR3 length is 15 residues. CDR3 amino acids: CASSPSGSIADTQYF. CDR3 DNA: TGTGCCAGCAGTCCTAGCGGGAGTATCGCAGATACGCAGTATTTT.

The J gene is TRBJ1-2, the V gene TRBV6-2 or TRBV6-3; D remains ambiguous. The CDR3 contains 13 residues. CDR1 and CDR2 (germline): MNHEY, SVGEGT. Trimming shortened V by 0 bases and J by 6 bases, and 8 bases separated the two germline ends. CDR3: CASSYSEKDGYTF. CDR3 bases: TGTGCCAGCAGTTACTCAGAAAAGGATGGCTACACCTTC.

This clonotype was found a few times. This chain connects TRBV20-1 to TRBJ2-7; TRBD1 agrees at 9 bases. CDR1 is DFQATT, CDR2 SNEGSKA, per germline (reference sequence). This CDR3 contains 14 residues. V trimming: 1 base; J trimming: 1 base; junction bases outside the gene matches: 2. The CDR3 reads CSARAGQGSYEQYF. Written as DNA, the CDR3 is TGCAGTGCTAGAGCCGGACAGGGGTCCTACGAGCAGTACTTC.

The chain combines TRBV6-1 with TRBJ2-4; tentatively, D is TRBD2 (5 bases). Germline-derived CDR1 and CDR2 are MNHNS and SASEGT. This CDR3 region has 17 residues. V dropped 5 bases and J dropped 0 bases, with 17 bases sitting between them. CDR3 coding DNA: TGTGCCAGCAGTAGCCCTTTAGCGTCAAAAGCCAAAAACATTCAGTACTTC. Translated: CASSSPLASKAKNIQYF.

This chain links TRBV7-2 with TRBJ1-3, with 7 bases matching TRBD1. The CDR3 is 15 amino acids. Germline assignment: CDR1 SGHTA and CDR2 FQGNSA. The V and J ends lost 2 bases and 4 bases, in that order; junction bases with no gene match: 5. The CDR3 protein is CASSLNTGAGNTIYF. CDR3 nucleotide sequence: TGTGCCAGCAGCTTAAATACAGGGGCGGGAAACACCATATATTTT.

In this sample, this clonotype turned up a few times. The chain combines TRBV7-2 with TRBJ1-5, with a tentative D call TRBD1 (5 bases). Germline assignment: CDR1 SGHTA and CDR2 FQGNSA. Trimming took off 5 bases at V and 6 bases at J, with 20 bases between the two ends. The CDR3 is made up of 16 amino acids. The CDR3 here is CASSRRPGPTVQPQHF. The CDR3 coding sequence is TGTGCCAGCAGCCGGAGGCCGGGACCGACGGTTCAGCCCCAGCATTTT.

This clonotype was seen more than once but under ten times. The chain employs TRBV5-1 and TRBJ1-6; D may be TRBD1 (5 bases). V was clipped by 0 bases and J by 10 bases, with 11 bases between them. This CDR3 spans 14 amino acids. Germline CDR1 is SGHRS and CDR2 is YFSETQ. CDR3 coding DNA: TGCGCCAGCAGCTTGGGAGGGGAAGGATCACCCCTCCACTTT. Amino acid sequence: CASSLGGEGSPLHF. The variable domain in full, completed from reference TRBV5-1 and TRBJ1-6, reads KAGVTQTPRYLIKTRGQQVTLSCSPISGHRSVSWYQQTPGQGLQFLFEYFSETQRNKGNFPGRFSGRQFSNSRSEMNVSTLELGDSALYLCASSLGGEGSPLHFGNGTRLTVT.

The rearrangement links TRBV7-8 to TRBJ2-1; the D is unclear. The CDR3 runs 14 residues. Germline lookup yields CDR1 SGHVS and CDR2 FQNEAQ. Trimming pared 5 bases from V and 0 bases from J, leaving 8 bases between. Written as DNA, the CDR3 is TGTGCCAGCAGCACCAAGAGCTCCTACAATGAGCAGTTCTTC. Protein sequence: CASSTKSSYNEQFF.

This clonotype has at least ten counts. The rearrangement links TRBV12-3 or TRBV12-4 to TRBJ2-3, with a tentative D call TRBD2 (6 bases). This CDR3 comprises 16 residues. V was trimmed by 6 bases and J by 1 base, leaving 17 bases between them. The CDR3 reads CASSDLALLRTDTQYF. CDR3 coding DNA: TGTGCCAGCAGCGACCTAGCGCTACTACGCACAGATACGCAGTATTTT.

This chain links TRBV10-3 with TRBJ2-2; either TRBD1 or TRBD2 may supply D (6 bases each). Between the trimmed V and J ends, which lost 3 bases and 6 bases, there was a span of 17 bases. The CDR3 length is 16 residues. Looked up from germline, CDR1 is ENHRY and CDR2 is SYGVKD. The CDR3 coding sequence is TGTGCCATCAGTGATTCCCCGGGGGCCGCGGCCGGGGAGCTGTTTTTT. Amino acids: CAISDSPGAAAGELFF.

In this sample, this clonotype turned up many times. The chain uses TRBV2 and TRBJ2-7; 12 nucleotides agree with TRBD2. CDR1 and CDR2 (germline): SNHLY, FYNNEI. With V trimmed by 7 bases and J by 3 bases, 7 bases remained unmatched. This CDR3 has 15 amino acids. CDR3 bases: TGTGCCAGCATGAGACTAGCGGGAGTATTCTACGAGCAGTACTTC. Amino acid sequence: CASMRLAGVFYEQYF.

About this clonotype: A read error may produce the germline difference seen at one junction end. This rearrangement joins TRBV7-8 to TRBJ2-7; 11 bases match TRBD2. Germline V lookup: CDR1 SGHVS, CDR2 FQNEAQ. The CDR3 is made up of 13 amino acids. CDR3 amino acids: CASSSNVAGGPRF. The CDR3 nucleotides read TGTGCCAGCAGCTCGAACGTAGCGGGAGGGCCCAGATTC. Complete variable domain (other parts from reference TRBV7-8 and TRBJ2-7): GAGVSQSPRYKVAKRGQDVALRCDPISGHVSLFWYQQALGQGPEFLTYFQNEAQLDKSGLPSDRFFAERPEGSVSTLKIQRTQQEDSAVYLCASSSNVAGGPRFGPGTRLTVT.

For this clonotype: A much larger clone lies a single base off, so this may be a read error. The chain carries TRBV28 and TRBJ1-6; D remains unclear. CDR1 MDHEN and CDR2 SYDVKM come from the germline V gene. V lost 5 bases and J lost 7, with 21 bases in between. The CDR3 has 17 amino acids. CDR3 region: CASSLLRPGSSNSPLHF. The CDR3 DNA follows: TGTGCCAGCAGTCTACTTCGGCCCGGGTCCTCAAATTCACCCCTCCACTTT.

The chain is built from TRBV20-1 and TRBJ1-4; D might be TRBD1 (5 bases). Germline CDR1 is DFQATT and CDR2 is SNEGSKA (reference sequence). The CDR3 runs 15 residues. Trimming stripped 0 bases from V and 5 bases from J, with 13 bases between. CDR3 residues: CSARDAARGNEKLFF. Written as DNA, the CDR3 is TGCAGTGCTAGAGATGCGGCCCGGGGGAATGAAAAACTGTTTTTT.

CDR3: CASNALGDEQFF. In nucleotides, the CDR3 is TGTGCCAGCAACGCCTTGGGAGACGAGCAGTTCTTC. The chain links TRBV6-2 or TRBV6-3 to TRBJ2-1; D may be TRBD2 (5 bases). The germline V gene encodes CDR1 MNHEY and CDR2 SVGEGT. Trimming cost V 7 bases and J 10 bases, with 14 bases left between them. CDR3 length equals 12 residues.

This chain links TRBV9 with TRBJ2-5; 10 positions agree with TRBD1. Germline trimming cut 3 bases from V and 1 base from J; bases unmatched to any gene: 6. Germline-derived CDR1 and CDR2 are SGDLS and YYNGEE. There are 16 residues in the CDR3. CDR3 coding DNA: TGTGCCAGCAGCGCCCGGGGGGACAGGGGCCAAGAGACCCAGTACTTC. It yields the protein CASSARGDRGQETQYF.

In the case of this clonotype: Being one base from a much bigger clone, this may be a read error. This sequence joins TRBV12-3 or TRBV12-4 and TRBJ1-2, with TRBD1 as a possible D gene (6 bases). The CDR3 is made up of 13 amino acids. This CDR3 is CTSSPRTDYGYTF. The CDR3 nucleotides read TGTACCAGCAGTCCCCGGACAGATTATGGCTACACCTTC.

The chain joins TRBV18 to TRBJ2-5, with 9 bases identical to TRBD2. Germline CDR1 KGHSH, CDR2 LQKENI. The junction had 7 bases not matched to a gene; V was cut back by 4 bases and J by 4 bases. The CDR3 length is 15 residues. This chain's CDR3 is CASSHQLAGTETQYF. The DNA for the CDR3 is TGTGCCAGCTCACACCAACTAGCGGGTACAGAGACCCAGTACTTC.

The rearrangement links TRBV10-3 to TRBJ1-2; no clear D gene. Trimming removed 4 bases from V and 5 bases from J, with 8 bases in between. CDR1 is ENHRY and CDR2 is SYGVKD in the germline V gene. CDR3 length equals 12 residues. For the CDR3, the DNA is TGTGCCATCAGTGCTGAGAATTATGGCTACACCTTC. This translates into CAISAENYGYTF.

In this sample, this clonotype turned up many times. The chain joins TRBV28 to TRBJ2-5; TRBD2 aligns across 8 bases. The V gene's germline CDR1 is MDHEN and CDR2 SYDVKM. The CDR3 consists of 13 residues. J was trimmed by 4 bases and V by 7 bases; bases with no gene match: 5. The CDR3 loop reads CASTPGGTETQYF. The CDR3, as DNA: TGTGCCAGCACCCCGGGAGGGACAGAGACCCAGTACTTC.

This clonotype has a count of ten or more. The chain carries TRBV20-1 and TRBJ2-5; D remains unclear. This CDR3 spans 12 amino acids. Germline V gene lookup returns CDR1 DFQATT and CDR2 SNEGSKA (reference sequence). V shed 2 bases and J shed 3 bases, with 7 bases lying between them. CDR3 region: CSARSGEETQYF. CDR3 nucleotide sequence: TGCAGTGCTAGATCAGGAGAAGAGACCCAGTACTTC.

This clonotype was seen a few times. CDR3 protein: CASSPPGTENTGELFF. The CDR3 DNA reads as TGTGCCAGCTCACCACCTGGGACAGAGAACACCGGGGAGCTGTTTTTT. V is TRBV18 and J is TRBJ2-2, with TRBD1 matching over 7 bases. This CDR3 region has 16 residues. After removal of 0 bases from V and 1 base from J, the junction contained 2 bases not matched to a gene. Germline loops: CDR1 KGHSH, CDR2 LQKENI.

The J gene is TRBJ2-7, the V gene TRBV12-3 or TRBV12-4; tentative D call: TRBD1 (6 bases). The CDR3 extends over 14 amino acids. V shed 5 bases and J shed 5 bases, with 16 bases lying between them. In DNA form, the CDR3 reads TGTGCCAGCAGTCAAACCTCAGGGGTCCACGAGCAGTACTTC. Its translation: CASSQTSGVHEQYF.